This passage covers 14 T cell receptor beta chains from one sample sequenced in a study of cytomegalovirus exposure and HLA in healthy donors. PCR involved 60 Vbeta and 13 Jbeta primers. Libraries were prepared by immunoSEQ multiplex PCR; TCRdb keeps only in-frame clonotypes and omits some of them. Of about 150,000 clones detected, about 85% appear once; the ten largest clones hold about 2.5%. Material for sequencing was PBMCs. These receptors were obtained from a man younger than 40 in good health and CMV-seropositive.

The chain is built from TRBV29-1 and TRBJ2-3; 7 positions agree with TRBD2. Germline V gives CDR1 SQVTM, CDR2 ANQGSEA. J gave up 4 bases and V 1 base, and 11 bases lay outside the gene matches. This CDR3 has 16 residues. The CDR3 protein is CSVEGESLAAPDTQYF. CDR3 nucleotide sequence: TGCAGCGTTGAAGGAGAGAGTCTAGCGGCCCCAGATACGCAGTATTTT.

Here the CDR3 reads CASSLDHASGVYEQYF. The CDR3 nucleotides are TGTGCCAGCAGCTTAGATCACGCTAGCGGAGTGTACGAGCAGTACTTC. The rearrangement links TRBV11-3 to TRBJ2-7, with TRBD2 identical over 7 bases. CDR1 and CDR2 from the germline V gene are SGHNT and YENEEA. This CDR3 is 16 amino acids long. V was clipped by 0 bases and J by 4 bases; unmatched bases: 9.

The chain is built from TRBV29-1 and TRBJ1-1; no reliable D call. V shed 2 bases and J shed 1 base, with 14 bases lying between them. CDR3 length: 15 residues. Germline assignment: CDR1 SQVTM and CDR2 ANQGSEA. CDR3 residues: CSVETPGKQNTEAFF. In DNA form, the CDR3 reads TGCAGCGTTGAAACCCCGGGAAAACAGAACACTGAAGCTTTCTTT.

This chain joins TRBV29-1 and TRBJ2-7, with 7 bases fitting TRBD2. This CDR3 has 14 residues. The germline V gene has CDR1 SQVTM and CDR2 ANQGSEA. Trimming at V came to 6 bases and at J to 2 bases, leaving 10 bases not matched to a gene. DNA of the CDR3: TGCAGCGTCCGGGGGGACCAGCTCACCTACGAGCAGTACTTC. Its protein is CSVRGDQLTYEQYF.

J is TRBJ2-1 and V is TRBV19, with 7 positions matching TRBD2. This CDR3 spans 14 amino acids. Germline trimming cut 6 bases from V and 4 bases from J; bases unmatched to any gene: 6. CDR1 is LNHDA, CDR2 SQIVND, per germline (reference sequence). The CDR3 is CASSASGGYNEQFF. CDR3 sequence (DNA): TGTGCCAGTAGCGCTAGCGGCGGATACAATGAGCAGTTCTTC.

The chain combines TRBV5-4 with TRBJ2-3; TRBD2 aligns across 8 bases. With V trimmed by 6 bases and J by 4 bases, 16 bases remained unmatched. CDR1 and CDR2 from the germline V gene are SGHNT and YYREEE (reference sequence). The CDR3 sequence is 17 residues long. The CDR3 loop is CASTFPESGSKADTQYF. CDR3 sequence (DNA): TGTGCCAGCACCTTTCCCGAAAGCGGGAGTAAGGCAGATACGCAGTATTTT.

The rearrangement links TRBV7-2 to TRBJ1-5; D is unclear. Trimming shortened V by 3 bases and J by 2 bases, and 5 bases separated the two germline ends. This CDR3 has 13 residues. Per germline, CDR1 SGHTA and CDR2 FQGNSA. Here the CDR3 DNA reads TGTGCCAGCAGCTTCGAGGGCAATCAGCCCCAGCATTTT. Translation: CASSFEGNQPQHF. Supplemented by reference TRBV7-2 and TRBJ1-5, the full variable domain reads GAGVSQSPSNKVTEKGKDVELRCDPISGHTALYWYRQSLGQGLEFLIYFQGNSAPDKSGLPSDRFSAERTGGSVSTLTIQRTQQEDSAVYLCASSFEGNQPQHFGDGTRLSIL.

This sequence joins TRBV9 and TRBJ1-1; D may be TRBD1 (5 bases). CDR1 and CDR2 from the germline V gene are SGDLS and YYNGEE. The CDR3 consists of 14 residues. Trimming took 0 bases from V and 4 from J, leaving 10 bases between them. CDR3 nucleotide sequence: TGTGCCAGCAGCGTAGTGCAGGGAAGCACTGAAGCTTTCTTT. Translating gives CASSVVQGSTEAFF. The variable domain in full, with the rest retrieved from reference TRBV9 and TRBJ1-1, is DSGVTQTPKHLITATGQRVTLRCSPRSGDLSVYWYQQSLDQGLQFLIQYYNGEERAKGNILERFSAQQFPDLHSELNLSSLELGDSALYFCASSVVQGSTEAFFGQGTRLTVV.

The V and J genes are TRBV4-2 and TRBJ2-1; TRBD1 matches 8 bases. The CDR3 spans 15 residues. The germline V gene has CDR1 LGHNA and CDR2 YNFKEQ. Trimming took 4 bases from V and 2 from J; bases not matched to a gene: 4. The CDR3: CASSPQGATYNEQFF. The DNA of the CDR3 is TGTGCCAGCAGCCCCCAGGGGGCAACCTACAATGAGCAGTTCTTC.

CDR3 amino acids: CASSFHRQLGGGELFF. The CDR3 DNA is TGCGCCAGCAGCTTCCACCGACAGCTCGGGGGCGGGGAGCTGTTTTTT. The V gene is TRBV5-1, the J gene TRBJ2-2; tentative D call: TRBD2 (6 bases). CDR1 is SGHRS, CDR2 YFSETQ, per germline. The CDR3 contains 16 residues. The ends were cut back, 2 bases at V and 7 bases at J, with 18 bases in the middle.

The chain carries TRBV19 and TRBJ1-1, with TRBD1 as a possible D gene (6 bases). The CDR3 extends over 13 amino acids. CDR1 and CDR2 from the germline V gene are LNHDA and SQIVND (reference sequence). V lost 2 bases and J lost 4, with 8 bases in between. CDR3 amino acids: CASSITGRTEAFF. In DNA form, the CDR3 reads TGTGCCAGTAGTATAACAGGGCGCACTGAAGCTTTCTTT.

The CDR3, as DNA: TGTGCCAGCAGCTCCAGCTCCGGACAGAGTGAAGCTTTCTTT. Amino acid sequence: CASSSSSGQSEAFF. The V and J genes are TRBV7-9 and TRBJ1-1, with a possible D match to TRBD1 (6 bases). Trimming pared 4 bases from V and 7 bases from J, leaving 16 bases between. The germline CDR1 and CDR2 sequences are SEHNR and FQNEAQ (reference sequence). This CDR3 contains 14 residues. The complete variable domain, with remaining parts taken from reference TRBV7-9 and TRBJ1-1, reads DTGVSQNPRHKITKRGQNVTFRCDPISEHNRLYWYRQTLGQGPEFLTYFQNEAQLEKSRLLSDRFSAERPKGSFSTLEIQRTEQGDSAMYLCASSSSSGQSEAFFGQGTRLTVV.

This chain joins TRBV27 and TRBJ2-1; 9 bases line up with TRBD2. The germline V gene encodes CDR1 MNHEY and CDR2 SMNVEV (reference sequence). V lost 2 bases, J lost 8 bases, and 7 bases stayed unmatched. The CDR3 contains 15 residues. The CDR3 DNA is TGTGCCAGCAGTTTAAGATTAGCGGGAGTTGATGAGCAGTTCTTC. Translation: CASSLRLAGVDEQFF.

The genes are TRBV7-2 and TRBJ2-5; TRBD2 might be the D (6 bases). The V gene's germline CDR1 is SGHTA and CDR2 FQGNSA. Trimming pared 3 bases from V and 5 bases from J, leaving 16 bases between. This CDR3 has 15 residues. The CDR3, as DNA: TGTGCCAGCAGCTTTCGCCCGACAAGCGGGGAGACCCAGTACTTC. Encoded protein: CASSFRPTSGETQYF. Based on the CDR3 plus reference TRBV7-2 and TRBJ2-5, the full variable domain is GAGVSQSPSNKVTEKGKDVELRCDPISGHTALYWYRQSLGQGLEFLIYFQGNSAPDKSGLPSDRFSAERTGGSVSTLTIQRTQQEDSAVYLCASSFRPTSGETQYFGPGTRLLVL.